A selection of T cell receptor beta chains follows, all from one sample in a study of tumor-infiltrating lymphocytes in oesophageal squamous cell carcinoma. TCRdb recomputed calls from the PCR reads with MiXCR, one row per CDR3 protein. The sample comprises 9,500 to 12,000 distinct CDR3 sequences, about 60% of which are singletons, and about 30% rests with the top ten. Sequencing was performed on esophageal tumor tissue. The receptors here all came from a male donor with esophageal squamous cell carcinoma. Both conserved end residues are part of each CDR3. The D gene is left open where the match is weak. Clone size, where shown, is once, few, many, or a class for clones that have expanded.

DNA | CDR3 | size | J | V | D
TGTGCCACGACAGGGATAGTGAACACTGAAGCCTTCTTT | CATTGIVNTEAFF | . | TRBJ1-1 | TRBV10-3 | TRBD1
TGTGCCAGCAGTTTGGTTCAGGGCGTTTCCTACGAGCAGTACTTC | CASSLVQGVSYEQYF | . | TRBJ2-7 | TRBV12-3/TRBV12-4 | .
TGTGCCAGCAGTTTACGAGGACCGAACACTGAAGCTTTCTTT | CASSLRGPNTEAFF | few | TRBJ1-1 | TRBV28 | .
TGTGCCAGCAGTTCCCCCGGGACTAGCGATTGGGAGACCCAGTACTTC | CASSSPGTSDWETQYF | once | TRBJ2-5 | TRBV28 | TRBD2
TGTGCCAGCAGCCCCAAGGATCGTGGCACCTTCACTCGAGAGACCCAGTACTTC | CASSPKDRGTFTRETQYF | . | TRBJ2-5 | TRBV7-2 | .
TGTGCCAGCAGCTCCGGACTTTCTGGGGACGAGCAGTACTTC | CASSSGLSGDEQYF | once | TRBJ2-7 | TRBV7-2 | .
TGTGCCAGCAGCCCGTCTGGGGCCAACGTCCTGACTTTC | CASSPSGANVLTF | . | TRBJ2-6 | TRBV7-4 | .
TGTGCCAGCAGCTTCAATGAGCAGTTCTTC | CASSFNEQFF | . | TRBJ2-1 | TRBV7-9 | .
TGTGCCAGCAGCTTCACGGGAGGGGCCTACAATGAGCAGTTCTTC | CASSFTGGAYNEQFF | few | TRBJ2-1 | TRBV7-3 | TRBD2
TGTGCCAGCAGCATCGGGACAGCCACCGAGACCCAGTACTTC | CASSIGTATETQYF | . | TRBJ2-5 | TRBV7-9 | TRBD1
TGTGCCAGCAGCCAATCGATTACTGAGCAGTTCTTC | CASSQSITEQFF | many | TRBJ2-1 | TRBV3-1 | .
TGTGCCAGTAGTATCAACAGGGGTAATGGCTACACCTTC | CASSINRGNGYTF | . | TRBJ1-2 | TRBV19 | TRBD1
TGTGCCAGCAGCTCACCGAGGGGGGGGGGGAAGACCCAGTACTTC | CASSSPRGGGKTQYF | few | TRBJ2-5 | TRBV7-6 | .
TGTGCCAGCAGTGGAAAGGCATGCTCTGGGGCCAACGTCCTGACTTTC | CASSGKACSGANVLTF | few | TRBJ2-6 | TRBV25-1 | .
TGTGCCACCAGTGACCCTGGACTCCCGCGGGGAGAGACCCAGTACTTC | CATSDPGLPRGETQYF | once | TRBJ2-5 | TRBV24-1 | .
TGTGCCAGCAGCTTAAACCCATCAGTCTATGGCTACACCTTC | CASSLNPSVYGYTF | . | TRBJ1-2 | TRBV7-2 | .
TGTGCCGGCAGCTCTAAAGAGACCCAGTACTTT | CAGSSKETQYF | . | TRBJ2-3 | TRBV11-2 | .
TGTGCCACCCTTAGACCGGGAGGTGAAAAACTGTTTTTT | CATLRPGGEKLFF | many | TRBJ1-4 | TRBV6-1 | .
TGTGCCACCAGCGGTGGACTAGCGGGAGCAGATACGCAGTACTTC | CATSGGLAGADTQYF | . | TRBJ2-7 | TRBV24-1 | TRBD2
TGTGCCAGCAGCAGTGGACAGCGACAAGAGACCCAGTACTTC | CASSSGQRQETQYF | . | TRBJ2-5 | TRBV7-2 | .
TGTGCCAGCAGCATAGGGACTAGCGGAGTTAATGAGCAGTTCTTC | CASSIGTSGVNEQFF | . | TRBJ2-1 | TRBV7-3 | TRBD2
TGTGCCAGCAGCTTGATCCTGTCGACCTACGAGCAGTACTTC | CASSLILSTYEQYF | few | TRBJ2-7 | TRBV5-6 | .
TGTGCCAGCAGCTTAAGGAGGGGGGACTCGCTCGGCTACAATGAGCAGTTCTTC | CASSLRRGDSLGYNEQFF | . | TRBJ2-1 | TRBV7-6 | .
TGTGCCAGCAGTGAAGTGTGGGCAGGGAGCGTTTCTAACTATGGCTACACCTTC | CASSEVWAGSVSNYGYTF | . | TRBJ1-2 | TRBV6-1 | .
TGTGCCAGCAGTTTAACCGGGACTAGCGGATCCAATGAGCAGTTCTTC | CASSLTGTSGSNEQFF | once | TRBJ2-1 | TRBV28 | TRBD2
TGTGCCACCAGCAGAGATGAGCGGGAGGGCGGACAAGAGACCCAGTACTTC | CATSRDEREGGQETQYF | . | TRBJ2-5 | TRBV15 | TRBD2
TGTGCCAGCAGCCCGCGAGTTGGAAAAAAGGGCAATCAGCCCCAGCATTTT | CASSPRVGKKGNQPQHF | . | TRBJ1-5 | TRBV28 | .
TGTGCCTGGAGTGTACCAGGGTCTGGAAACACCATATATTTT | CAWSVPGSGNTIYF | few | TRBJ1-3 | TRBV30 | .
TGTGCTAGCAGCCCCGGACTAGCAACGGAGACCCAGTACTTC | CASSPGLATETQYF | . | TRBJ2-5 | TRBV7-6 | TRBD2
TGTGCCAGCAGAGGTTTTCACTACGAGCAGTACTTC | CASRGFHYEQYF | . | TRBJ2-7 | TRBV12-3/TRBV12-4 | .
TGTGCCAGCAGGCATGGGACTAGTGGCAGGGATACGCAGTATTTT | CASRHGTSGRDTQYF | . | TRBJ2-3 | TRBV7-9 | TRBD2
TGTGCCAGCAGTGGACAGGGGGCCACAGATACGCAGTATTTT | CASSGQGATDTQYF | . | TRBJ2-3 | TRBV6-1 | TRBD1
TGTGCCAGCAGCCCCCCTGGGGATACGCAGTATTTT | CASSPPGDTQYF | . | TRBJ2-3 | TRBV28 | .
TGTGCCAGCAGCCAGGGGATCGGGACTGGGGCCAACGTCCTGACTTTC | CASSQGIGTGANVLTF | . | TRBJ2-6 | TRBV7-6 | .
TGTGCCAGCAGTGACTCAGCGGGAGGGTACAATGAGCAGTACTTC | CASSDSAGGYNEQYF | . | TRBJ2-7 | TRBV6-4 | TRBD2
TGTGCCAGCATGGCTAGCGGATACAATGAGCAGTTCTTC | CASMASGYNEQFF | . | TRBJ2-1 | TRBV14 | TRBD2
TGTGCCAGCAGCGTAAGACAGGGGGCTGAAGGCTACACCTTC | CASSVRQGAEGYTF | . | TRBJ1-2 | TRBV7-2 | TRBD1
TGTGCCAGCAGTTCCGGGACTAGCGGGAGGAGGGGTGAGCAGTTCTTC | CASSSGTSGRRGEQFF | . | TRBJ2-1 | TRBV6-1 | TRBD2
TGTGCCAGCAGTTCCTTTTTAGCGGGGGCTTACAATGAGCAGTTCTTC | CASSSFLAGAYNEQFF | . | TRBJ2-1 | TRBV12-3/TRBV12-4 | TRBD2
TGTGCCAGCAGGCCAGGGTCCCCAGATACGCAGTATTTT | CASRPGSPDTQYF | . | TRBJ2-3 | TRBV11-1 | .
TGTGCCAGCAGCCCCACCAGGGACAAGGTCGACGAGCAGTACTTC | CASSPTRDKVDEQYF | . | TRBJ2-7 | TRBV7-6 | .
TGCAGTGCTAGAGGGACTAGCGGTCTCAATGAGCAGTACTTC | CSARGTSGLNEQYF | . | TRBJ2-5 | TRBV20-1 | TRBD2
TGTGCCAGCAGCTTTAGGGGCTACGAGCAGTACTTC | CASSFRGYEQYF | . | TRBJ2-7 | TRBV7-9 | .
TGTGCCAGCAGTCTAGGGACTAGCGGGAGGTATGAGCAGTTCTTC | CASSLGTSGRYEQFF | . | TRBJ2-1 | TRBV12-3/TRBV12-4 | TRBD2
TGTGCCAGCAGCCCGTTAAACCTAGGGGTCCACGAGCAGTACTTC | CASSPLNLGVHEQYF | many | TRBJ2-7 | TRBV7-9 | .
TGTGCCAGCAGCGCCGGGGATATAGGGGAAAAACTGTTTTTT | CASSAGDIGEKLFF | . | TRBJ1-4 | TRBV7-2 | .
TGTGCCAGCAGTGAACGTAACTATGGCTACACCTTC | CASSERNYGYTF | . | TRBJ1-2 | TRBV6-1 | .
TGTGCCAGCAGGAAAAGCCTAGCGGGAGGCGAGCAGTACTTC | CASRKSLAGGEQYF | . | TRBJ2-7 | TRBV7-2 | TRBD2